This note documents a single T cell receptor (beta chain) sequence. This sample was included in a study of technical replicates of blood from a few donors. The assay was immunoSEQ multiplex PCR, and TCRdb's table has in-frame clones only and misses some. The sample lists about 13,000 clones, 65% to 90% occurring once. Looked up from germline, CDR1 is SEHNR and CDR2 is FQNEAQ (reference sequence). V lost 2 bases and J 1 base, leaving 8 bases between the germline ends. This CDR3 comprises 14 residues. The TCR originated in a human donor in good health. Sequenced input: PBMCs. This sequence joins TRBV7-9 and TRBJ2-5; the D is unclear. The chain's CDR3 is CASSLSQVQETQYF. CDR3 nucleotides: TGTGCCAGCAGCTTATCCCAGGTCCAAGAGACCCAGTACTTC.